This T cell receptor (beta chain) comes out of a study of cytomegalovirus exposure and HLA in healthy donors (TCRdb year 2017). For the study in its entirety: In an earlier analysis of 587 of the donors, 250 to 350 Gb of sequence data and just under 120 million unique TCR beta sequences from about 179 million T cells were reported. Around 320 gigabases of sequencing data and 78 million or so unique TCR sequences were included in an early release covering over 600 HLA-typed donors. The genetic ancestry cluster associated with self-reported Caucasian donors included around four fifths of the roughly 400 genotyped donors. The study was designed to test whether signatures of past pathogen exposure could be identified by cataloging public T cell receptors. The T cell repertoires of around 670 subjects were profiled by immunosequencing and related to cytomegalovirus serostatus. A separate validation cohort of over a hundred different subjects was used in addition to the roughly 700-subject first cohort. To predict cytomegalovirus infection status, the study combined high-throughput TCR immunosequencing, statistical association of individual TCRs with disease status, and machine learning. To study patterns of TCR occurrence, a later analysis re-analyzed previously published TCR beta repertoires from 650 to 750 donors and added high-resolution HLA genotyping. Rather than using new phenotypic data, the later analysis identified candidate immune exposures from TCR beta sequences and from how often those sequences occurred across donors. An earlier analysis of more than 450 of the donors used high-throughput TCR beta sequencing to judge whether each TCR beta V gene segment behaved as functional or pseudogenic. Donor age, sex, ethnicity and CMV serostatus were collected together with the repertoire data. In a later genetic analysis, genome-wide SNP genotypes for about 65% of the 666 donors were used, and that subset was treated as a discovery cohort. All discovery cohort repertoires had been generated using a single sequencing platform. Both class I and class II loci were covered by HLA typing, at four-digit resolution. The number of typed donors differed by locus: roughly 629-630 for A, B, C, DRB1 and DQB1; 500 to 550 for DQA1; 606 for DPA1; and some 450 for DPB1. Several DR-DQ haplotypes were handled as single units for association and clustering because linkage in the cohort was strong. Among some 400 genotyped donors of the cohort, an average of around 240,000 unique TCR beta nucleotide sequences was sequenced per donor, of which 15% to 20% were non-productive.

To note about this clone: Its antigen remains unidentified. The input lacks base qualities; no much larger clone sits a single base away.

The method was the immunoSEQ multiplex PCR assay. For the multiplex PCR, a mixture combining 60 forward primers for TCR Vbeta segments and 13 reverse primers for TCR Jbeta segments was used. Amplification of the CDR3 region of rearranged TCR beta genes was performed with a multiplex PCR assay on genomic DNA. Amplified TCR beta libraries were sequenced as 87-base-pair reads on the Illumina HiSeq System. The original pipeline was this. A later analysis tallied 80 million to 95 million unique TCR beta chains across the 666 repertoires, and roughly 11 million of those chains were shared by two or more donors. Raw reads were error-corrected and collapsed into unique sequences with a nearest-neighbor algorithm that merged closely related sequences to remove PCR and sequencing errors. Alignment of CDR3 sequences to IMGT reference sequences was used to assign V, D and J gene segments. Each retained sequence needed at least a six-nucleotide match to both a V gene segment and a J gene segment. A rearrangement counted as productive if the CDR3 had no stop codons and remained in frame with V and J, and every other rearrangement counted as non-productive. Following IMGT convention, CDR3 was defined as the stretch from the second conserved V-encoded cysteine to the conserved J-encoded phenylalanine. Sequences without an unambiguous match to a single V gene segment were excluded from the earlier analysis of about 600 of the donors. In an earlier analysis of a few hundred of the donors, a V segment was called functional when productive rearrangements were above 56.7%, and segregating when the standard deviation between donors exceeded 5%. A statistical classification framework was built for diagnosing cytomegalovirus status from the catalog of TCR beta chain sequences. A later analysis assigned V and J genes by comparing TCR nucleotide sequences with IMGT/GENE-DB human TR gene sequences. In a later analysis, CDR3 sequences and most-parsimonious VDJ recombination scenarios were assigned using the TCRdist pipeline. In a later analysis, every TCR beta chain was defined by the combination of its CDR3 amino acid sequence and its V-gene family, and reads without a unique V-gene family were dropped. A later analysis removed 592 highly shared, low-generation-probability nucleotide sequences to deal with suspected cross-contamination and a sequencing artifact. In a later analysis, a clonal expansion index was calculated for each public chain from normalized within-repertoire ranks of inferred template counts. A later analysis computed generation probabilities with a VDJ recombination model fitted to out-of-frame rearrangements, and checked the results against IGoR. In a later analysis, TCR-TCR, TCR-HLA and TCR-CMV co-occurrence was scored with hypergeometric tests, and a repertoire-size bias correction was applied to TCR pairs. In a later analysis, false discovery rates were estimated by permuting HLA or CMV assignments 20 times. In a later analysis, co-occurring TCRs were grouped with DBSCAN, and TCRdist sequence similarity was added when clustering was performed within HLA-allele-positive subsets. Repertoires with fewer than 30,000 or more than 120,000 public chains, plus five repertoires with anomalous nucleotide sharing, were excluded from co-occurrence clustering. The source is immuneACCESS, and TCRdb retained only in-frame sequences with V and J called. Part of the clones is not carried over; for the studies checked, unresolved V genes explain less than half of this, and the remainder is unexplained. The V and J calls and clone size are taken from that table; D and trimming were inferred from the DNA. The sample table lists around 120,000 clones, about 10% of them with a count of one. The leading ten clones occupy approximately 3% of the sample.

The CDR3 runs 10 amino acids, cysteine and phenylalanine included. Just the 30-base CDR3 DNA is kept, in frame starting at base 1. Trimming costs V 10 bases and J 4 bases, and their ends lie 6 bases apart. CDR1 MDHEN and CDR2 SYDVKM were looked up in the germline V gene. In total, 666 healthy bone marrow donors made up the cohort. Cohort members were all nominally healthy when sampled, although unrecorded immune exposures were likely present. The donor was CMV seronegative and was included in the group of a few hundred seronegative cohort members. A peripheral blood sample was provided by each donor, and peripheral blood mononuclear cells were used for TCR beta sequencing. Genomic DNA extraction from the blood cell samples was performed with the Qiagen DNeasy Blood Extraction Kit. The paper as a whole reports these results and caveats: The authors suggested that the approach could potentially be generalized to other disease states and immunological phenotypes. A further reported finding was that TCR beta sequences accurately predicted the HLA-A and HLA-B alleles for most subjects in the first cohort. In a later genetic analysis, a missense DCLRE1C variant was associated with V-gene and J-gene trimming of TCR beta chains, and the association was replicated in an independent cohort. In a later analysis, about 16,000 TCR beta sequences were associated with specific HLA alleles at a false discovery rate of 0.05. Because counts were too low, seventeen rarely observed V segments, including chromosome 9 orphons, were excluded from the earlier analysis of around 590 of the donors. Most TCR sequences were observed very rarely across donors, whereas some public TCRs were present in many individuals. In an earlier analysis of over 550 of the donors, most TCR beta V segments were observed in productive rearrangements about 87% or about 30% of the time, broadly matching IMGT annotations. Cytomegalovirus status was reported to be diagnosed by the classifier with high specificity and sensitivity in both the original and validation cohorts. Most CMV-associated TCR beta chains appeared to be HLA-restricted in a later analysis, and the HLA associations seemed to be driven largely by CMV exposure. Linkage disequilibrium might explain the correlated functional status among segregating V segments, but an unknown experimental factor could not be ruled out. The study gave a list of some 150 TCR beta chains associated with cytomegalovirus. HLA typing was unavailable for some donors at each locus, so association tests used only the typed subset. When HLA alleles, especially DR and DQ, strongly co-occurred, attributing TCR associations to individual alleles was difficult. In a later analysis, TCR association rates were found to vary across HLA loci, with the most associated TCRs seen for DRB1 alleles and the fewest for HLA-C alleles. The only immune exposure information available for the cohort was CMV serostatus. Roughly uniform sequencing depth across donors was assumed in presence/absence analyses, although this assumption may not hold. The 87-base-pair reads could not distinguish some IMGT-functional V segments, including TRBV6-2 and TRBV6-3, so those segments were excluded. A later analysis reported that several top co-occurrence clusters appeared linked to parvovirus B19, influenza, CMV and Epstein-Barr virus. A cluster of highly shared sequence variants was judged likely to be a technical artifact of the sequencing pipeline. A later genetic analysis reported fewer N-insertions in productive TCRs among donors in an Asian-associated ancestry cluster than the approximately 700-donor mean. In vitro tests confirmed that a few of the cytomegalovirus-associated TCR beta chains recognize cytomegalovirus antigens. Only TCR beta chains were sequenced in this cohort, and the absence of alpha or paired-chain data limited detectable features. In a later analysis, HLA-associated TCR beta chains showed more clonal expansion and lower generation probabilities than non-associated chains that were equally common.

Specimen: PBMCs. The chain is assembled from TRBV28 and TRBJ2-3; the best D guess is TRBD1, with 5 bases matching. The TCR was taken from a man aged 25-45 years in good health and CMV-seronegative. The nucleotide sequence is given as TGTGCCACAGGGCCAGATACGCAGTATTTT. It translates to CATGPDTQYF.